The 10 T cell receptor beta chains below come from one sample, sequenced in a study of cytomegalovirus exposure and HLA in healthy donors. Vbeta (60) and Jbeta (13) primers were used in the PCR. TCRdb's table, derived via immunoSEQ multiplex PCR, lists solely in-frame clones and lacks some. The profile covers around 130,000 clones, with 55% to 75% appearing a single time and about 3% taken by the ten largest. Source material: PBMCs. The source is a human donor in good health.

This chain joins TRBV11-2 and TRBJ2-3, with D uncertain. V lost 1 base to trimming and J lost 2 bases, with 13 bases between them. The length of the CDR3 is 16 residues. CDR1 is SGHAT and CDR2 is FQNNGV in the germline V gene. CDR3 sequence reads: CASSLGLNSPTDTQYF. In nucleotides, the CDR3 is TGTGCCAGCAGCTTAGGACTTAACTCACCCACAGATACGCAGTATTTT.

Only a few counts were recorded for this clone. The chain employs TRBV5-1 and TRBJ2-3; 8 bases are a match to TRBD1. This CDR3 comprises 14 residues. CDR1 SGHRS and CDR2 YFSETQ come from the germline V gene. Trimming cost V 4 bases and J 4 bases; bases outside gene matches: 5. In nucleotides, the CDR3 is TGCGCCAGCAGCAGGACAGGGAATGCAGATACGCAGTATTTT. This encodes CASSRTGNADTQYF. The variable domain in full, completed from reference TRBV5-1 and TRBJ2-3, reads KAGVTQTPRYLIKTRGQQVTLSCSPISGHRSVSWYQQTPGQGLQFLFEYFSETQRNKGNFPGRFSGRQFSNSRSEMNVSTLELGDSALYLCASSRTGNADTQYFGPGTRLTVL.

The J gene is TRBJ2-1, the V gene TRBV7-3; 8 bases agree with TRBD1. Germline CDR1 is SGHTA and CDR2 is FQGTGA. V trimming: 5 bases; J trimming: 4 bases; junction bases outside the gene matches: 7. The CDR3 length is 15 residues. This chain's CDR3 is CASSRGDRFYNEQFF. CDR3 nucleotide sequence: TGTGCCAGCAGCAGGGGGGACAGGTTTTACAATGAGCAGTTCTTC. Full variable domain (outside the CDR3, taken from reference TRBV7-3 and TRBJ2-1): GAGVSQTPSNKVTEKGKYVELRCDPISGHTALYWYRQSLGQGPEFLIYFQGTGAADDSGLPNDRFFAVRPEGSVSTLKIQRTERGDSAVYLCASSRGDRFYNEQFFGPGTRLTVL.

Concerning this clone itself: At one end the junction does not follow the germline gene, possibly because of a read error. V is TRBV7-9 and J is TRBJ2-2, with 8 bases matching TRBD1. CDR1 and CDR2 (germline): SEHNR, FQNEAQ (reference sequence). The CDR3 covers 17 residues. The chain's CDR3 is CSSSLKGETGDTGELFF. DNA of the CDR3: TGTTCCAGCAGCTTAAAGGGGGAGACAGGGGACACCGGGGAGCTGTTTTTT.

The CDR3 DNA follows: TGTGCCAGAAGCTTGGATCCTGGACAGGGGGCGGTCGGCACTGAAGCTTTCTTT. This translates into CARSLDPGQGAVGTEAFF. The chain employs TRBV5-3 and TRBJ1-1, with TRBD1 matching over 11 bases. TRBV5-3 is filed as an ORF, its function uncertain. V gave up 0 bases and J gave up 4 bases; unmatched junction bases: 11. This CDR3 comprises 18 residues.

This clone was counted a few times. V is TRBV5-1 and J is TRBJ2-7, with D perhaps TRBD2 (6 bases). The CDR3 contains 15 residues. Between the trimmed V and J ends, which lost 4 bases and 2 bases, there was a span of 16 bases. CDR1 and CDR2 from the germline V gene are SGHRS and YFSETQ. CDR3 in amino acids: CASSPNTGGTYEQYF. The CDR3 DNA follows: TGCGCCAGCAGCCCGAACACGGGCGGGACCTACGAGCAGTACTTC. Using reference TRBV5-1 and TRBJ2-7 for the parts outside the CDR3, the full variable domain is KAGVTQTPRYLIKTRGQQVTLSCSPISGHRSVSWYQQTPGQGLQFLFEYFSETQRNKGNFPGRFSGRQFSNSRSEMNVSTLELGDSALYLCASSPNTGGTYEQYFGPGTRLTVT.

The V and J genes are TRBV6-5 and TRBJ2-2; no clear D gene. V was shortened by 2 bases and J by 4 bases, with 8 bases between the two germline ends. The CDR3 has 14 residues. Germline V CDR1 and CDR2: MNHEY, SVGAGI. Here the CDR3 DNA reads TGTGCCAGCAGTTACGAACTATTCACCGGGGAGCTGTTTTTT. Translation gives CASSYELFTGELFF.

This clone occurred a few times. The rearrangement uses TRBV6-1 and TRBJ2-3; 7 bases match TRBD1. The J segment lost 6 bases and the V segment lost 7 bases, leaving 13 bases of the junction unmatched. The germline V gene encodes CDR1 MNHNS and CDR2 SASEGT. The CDR3 totals 15 residues. CDR3 sequence (DNA): TGTGCCAGCAAATATCGGGCAGGGGGTCCGGATACGCAGTATTTT. Its protein is CASKYRAGGPDTQYF.

This clone has only a few counts. The chain joins TRBV2 to TRBJ1-6, with 10 bases matching TRBD1. CDR3 size: 16 residues. Germline-derived CDR1 and CDR2 are SNHLY and FYNNEI. Trimming cost V 6 bases and J 0 bases; bases outside gene matches: 2. CDR3 in DNA: TGTGCCAGCAGCAGACAGGGGGCCTCCTATAATTCACCCCTCCACTTT. Its protein product is CASSRQGASYNSPLHF.

This rearrangement joins TRBV7-2 to TRBJ2-1, with 8 bases identical to TRBD2. Germline CDR1 is SGHTA and CDR2 is FQGNSA. Unmatched junction bases numbered 6, after V lost 5 bases and J lost 0 bases. The CDR3 contains 16 residues. The CDR3 region has the DNA TGTGCCAGCAGCATTTCTAGCGGGCCCTCCTACAATGAGCAGTTCTTC. Translated: CASSISSGPSYNEQFF.